These T cell receptor beta chains were read from a single sample in a study of glioma-infiltrating T cells after dendritic cell vaccination. Clones were read by immunoSEQ multiplex PCR, and TCRdb kept only the in-frame ones, dropping some. This table has around 60,000 clones, roughly 86% appearing once. Sequencing used blood, obtained after dendritic cell vaccination. These receptors were collected from a human donor with glioblastoma. Each CDR3 is given with its conserved first and last residue. A D gene is named only where the DNA matches it firmly. Size is omitted from some rows. Given values are once, few, many or a class for expanded clones.

>TRBD1|TRBV6-5|TRBJ1-5|.
CASSPGQAGQPQHF
TGTGCCAGCAGCCCGGGACAGGCGGGTCAGCCCCAGCATTTT
>TRBD1|TRBV7-9|TRBJ1-6|.
CASSLRGTGILTLHF
TGTGCCAGCAGCTTAAGGGGGACAGGGATTCTAACCCTCCACTTT
>TRBD1|TRBV5-1|TRBJ1-2|.
CASSSTGGGGFGGYTF
TGCGCCAGCAGCTCGACAGGGGGAGGCGGTTTCGGTGGCTACACCTTC
>.|TRBV11-2|TRBJ1-2|.
CASSSSVHQAGYTF
TGTGCCAGCAGCTCATCCGTACACCAGGCCGGCTACACCTTC
>.|TRBV18|TRBJ1-5|.
CASSPSQGNQPQHF
TGTGCCAGCTCACCGTCACAGGGTAATCAGCCCCAGCATTTT
>TRBD2|TRBV6-4|TRBJ2-2|few
CASSSGTSETGELFF
TGTGCCAGCTCAAGCGGGACTAGCGAAACCGGGGAGCTGTTTTTT
>.|TRBV7-2|TRBJ1-3|.
CASSSHRLGTIYF
TGTGCCAGCAGCTCCCATAGACTCGGCACCATATATTTT
>TRBD2|TRBV5-1|TRBJ2-2|.
CASRSRLAANTGELFF
TGCGCCAGCAGATCTAGACTAGCGGCTAACACCGGGGAGCTGTTTTTT
>.|TRBV15|TRBJ1-1|.
CATRQAYTEAFF
TGTGCCACCAGGCAGGCATACACTGAAGCTTTCTTT
>.|TRBV19|TRBJ1-1|.
CASSLMEGYTEAFF
TGTGCCAGTAGTCTTATGGAGGGGTACACTGAAGCTTTCTTT
>TRBD1|TRBV30|TRBJ1-2|.
CAWSPTGTAANTF
TGTGCCTGGAGTCCCACCGGGACAGCGGCTAACACCTTC
>TRBD2|TRBV10-2|TRBJ2-1|.
CASSESGTSWGDHEQFF
TGCGCCAGCAGTGAGTCTGGGACTAGTTGGGGAGATCATGAGCAGTTCTTC
>.|TRBV4-1|TRBJ1-1|.
CASSQLVELTEAFF
TGCGCCAGCAGCCAGCTCGTAGAGCTGACTGAAGCTTTCTTT
>.|TRBV5-6|TRBJ2-2|.
CASSFTRAGVGELFF
TGTGCCAGCAGCTTCACAAGGGCCGGGGTCGGGGAGCTGTTTTTT
>.|TRBV7-9|TRBJ1-1|.
CASSPDKMNTEAFF
TGTGCCAGCAGCCCGGACAAAATGAACACTGAAGCTTTCTTT
>.|TRBV6-1|TRBJ2-7|.
CASLTAYEQYF
TGTGCCAGCCTGACAGCTTACGAGCAGTACTTC
>.|TRBV30|TRBJ2-7|.
CAWSPRDNEQYF
TGTGCCTGGTCGCCCAGGGACAACGAGCAGTACTTC
>.|TRBV30|TRBJ2-5|.
CAWSLGGTKETQYF
TGTGCCTGGAGTCTGGGGGGTACCAAAGAGACCCAGTACTTC
>.|TRBV2|TRBJ1-1|.
CASIRMVAGGAFF
TGTGCCAGCATCAGAATGGTAGCCGGAGGAGCTTTCTTT
>TRBD2|TRBV29-1|TRBJ2-2|.
CSVGREKYTGELFF
TGCAGCGTGGGGCGGGAGAAGTACACCGGGGAGCTGTTTTTT
>.|TRBV6-1|TRBJ1-5|.
CASSEAAGRGGQPQHF
TGTGCCAGCAGTGAAGCCGCGGGGAGGGGAGGACAGCCCCAGCATTTT
>.|TRBV6-4|TRBJ1-2|.
CASSDSYKGNYGYTF
TGTGCCAGCAGTGACTCGTATAAGGGGAACTATGGCTACACCTTC
>TRBD1|TRBV11-3|TRBJ1-4|.
CASSRDRGNEKLFF
TGTGCCAGCAGCCGGGACAGGGGTAATGAAAAACTGTTTTTT
>TRBD1|TRBV27|TRBJ1-3|.
CASSSRPGQAWTSSGNTIYF
TGTGCCAGCAGTTCCCGCCCGGGACAGGCCTGGACAAGCTCTGGAAACACCATATATTTT
>.|TRBV4-1|TRBJ2-7|.
CASSQDHGRGSYEQYF
TGCGCCAGCAGCCAAGATCACGGACGGGGCTCCTACGAGCAGTACTTC
>TRBD2|TRBV11-3|TRBJ2-1|few
CASSLASPSGRREQFF
TGTGCCAGCAGCTTAGCGAGCCCTAGCGGGAGGCGGGAGCAGTTCTTC